This entry features one TCR beta chain sequence. CDR1 is MDHEN, CDR2 SYDVKM, per germline. J was trimmed by 1 base and V by 8 bases; bases with no gene match: 14. The CDR3 contains 18 residues. This record belongs to a study of blood T cell repertoires in COVID-19. On the study more broadly: Sources were T cells, B-cell-depleted T cells, or PBMCs; the material itself was cDNA or gDNA.

The assay was immunoSEQ multiplex PCR, and TCRdb's table has in-frame clones only and misses some. The repertoire holds around 120,000 clones, with over 75% as singletons. The J gene is TRBJ2-1, the V gene TRBV28, with 10 bases that match TRBD2. This sequence originates from an elderly man with acute or convalescent COVID-19. The sequenced sample consisted of peripheral blood. The CDR3 sequence is CASRSTGLTSGSYNEQFF. CDR3 nucleotide sequence: TGTGCCAGCCGATCTACGGGTCTGACTAGCGGGTCCTACAATGAGCAGTTCTTC.